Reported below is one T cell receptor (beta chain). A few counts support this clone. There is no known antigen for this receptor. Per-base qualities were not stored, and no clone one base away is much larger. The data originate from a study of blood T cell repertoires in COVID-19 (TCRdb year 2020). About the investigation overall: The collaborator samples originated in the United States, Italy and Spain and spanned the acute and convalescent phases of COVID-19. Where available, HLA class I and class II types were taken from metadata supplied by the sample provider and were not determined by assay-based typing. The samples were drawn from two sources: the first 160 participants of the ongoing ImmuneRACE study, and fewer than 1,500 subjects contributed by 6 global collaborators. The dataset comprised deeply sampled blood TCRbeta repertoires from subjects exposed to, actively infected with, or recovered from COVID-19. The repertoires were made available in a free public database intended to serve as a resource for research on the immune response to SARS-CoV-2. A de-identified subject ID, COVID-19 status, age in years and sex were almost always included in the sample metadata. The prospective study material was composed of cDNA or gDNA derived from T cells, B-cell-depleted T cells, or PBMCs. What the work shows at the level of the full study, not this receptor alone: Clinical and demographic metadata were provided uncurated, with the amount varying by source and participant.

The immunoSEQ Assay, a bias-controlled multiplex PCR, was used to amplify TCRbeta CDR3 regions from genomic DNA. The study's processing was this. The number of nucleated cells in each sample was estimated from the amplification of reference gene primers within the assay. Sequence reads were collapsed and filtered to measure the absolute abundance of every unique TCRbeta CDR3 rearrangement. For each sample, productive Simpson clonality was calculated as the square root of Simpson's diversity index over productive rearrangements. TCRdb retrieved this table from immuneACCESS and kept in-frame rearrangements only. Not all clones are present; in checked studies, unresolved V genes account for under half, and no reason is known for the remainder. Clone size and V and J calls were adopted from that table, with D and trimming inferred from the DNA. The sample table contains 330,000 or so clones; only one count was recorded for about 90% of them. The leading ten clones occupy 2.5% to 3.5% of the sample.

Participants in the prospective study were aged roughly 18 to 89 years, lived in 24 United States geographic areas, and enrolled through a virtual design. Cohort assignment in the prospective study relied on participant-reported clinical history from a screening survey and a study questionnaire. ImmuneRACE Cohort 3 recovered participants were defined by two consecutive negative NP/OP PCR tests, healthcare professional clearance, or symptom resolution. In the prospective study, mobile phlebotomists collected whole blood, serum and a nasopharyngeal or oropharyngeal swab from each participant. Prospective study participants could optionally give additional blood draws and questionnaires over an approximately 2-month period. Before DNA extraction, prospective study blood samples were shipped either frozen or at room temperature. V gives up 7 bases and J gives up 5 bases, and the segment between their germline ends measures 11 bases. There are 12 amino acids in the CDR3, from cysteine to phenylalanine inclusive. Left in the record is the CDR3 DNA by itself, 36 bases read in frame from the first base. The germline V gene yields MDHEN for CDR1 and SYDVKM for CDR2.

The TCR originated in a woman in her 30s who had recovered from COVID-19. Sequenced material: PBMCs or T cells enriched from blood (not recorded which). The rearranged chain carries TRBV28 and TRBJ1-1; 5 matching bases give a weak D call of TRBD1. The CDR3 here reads CASKSGGTEAFF. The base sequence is TGTGCCAGCAAGTCCGGGGGAACTGAAGCTTTCTTT.